This TCR beta chain was documented in a study of technical replicates of blood from a few donors. Trimming stripped 4 bases from V and 3 bases from J, with 14 bases between. The CDR3 covers 14 residues. Germline loops: CDR1 SGDLS, CDR2 YYNGEE. Assay used: immunoSEQ multiplex PCR; TCRdb lists only in-frame clones, some missing. The repertoire holds about 85,000 clones, just under 95% seen once, with 0.2% to 0.3% in the top ten. Sequenced material: T cells isolated from PBMCs. V and J are TRBV9 and TRBJ2-7; D may be TRBD2 (5 bases). This clonotype originated in a human donor in good health. The CDR3 nucleotides are TGTGCCAGCAGCCCGACCGCAGGAGGCTACGAGCAGTACTTC. The encoded protein is CASSPTAGGYEQYF.